A single sample gave rise to the 5 T cell receptor beta chains below, sequenced in a study of blood T cell repertoires in COVID-19. The method was immunoSEQ multiplex PCR; TCRdb's version includes in-frame clones alone and lacks a portion of them. The table has approximately 200,000 clones, roughly nine tenths seen once; the top ten hold approximately 2.3%. The sequenced material came from PBMCs or T cells enriched from blood (not recorded which). All receptors derive from a woman aged 40 to 50 with acute COVID-19.

The rearrangement joins TRBV5-4 to TRBJ2-2; D ambiguous. V dropped 4 bases and J dropped 4 bases, with 8 bases sitting between them. This CDR3 comprises 13 residues. Germline V gene data show CDR1 as SGHNT and CDR2 as YYREEE (reference sequence). The CDR3 nucleotides read TGTGCCAGCAGCGAACCGAGCACCGGGGAGCTGTTTTTT. It translates to CASSEPSTGELFF.

The chain has TRBV25-1 and TRBJ1-4, with 7 bases lining up with TRBD1. The CDR3 extends over 14 amino acids. CDR1 is MGHDK, CDR2 SYGVNS, per germline. V lost 7 bases, J lost 8 bases, and 10 bases stayed unmatched. Written as DNA, the CDR3 is TGTGCCAGCACCGAGGGACAGTATCGGGAAAAACTGTTTTTT. Translation: CASTEGQYREKLFF.

The chain links TRBV21-1 to TRBJ1-1; the table's D call TRBD1 went unverified against the DNA. TRBV21-1 corresponds to a pseudogene. The CDR3 has 17 amino acids. This chain's CDR3 is CASSVSGGFRGTREAFF. The CDR3 nucleotides read TGTGCCAGCAGCGTGTCAGGGGGCTTTCGTGGGACGCGTGAAGCTTTCTTT.

The chain combines TRBV4-2 with TRBJ2-7; TRBD2 matches 11 bases. V was clipped by 1 base and J by 3 bases; unmatched bases: 2. The CDR3 consists of 15 residues. Germline CDR1 and CDR2: LGHNA and YNFKEQ. CDR3 sequence reads: CASSQGTSGYYEQYF. The CDR3 bases are TGTGCCAGCAGCCAAGGGACTAGCGGGTACTACGAGCAGTACTTC.

This chain links TRBV7-3 with TRBJ2-2, with 11 bases aligning to TRBD2. CDR1 SGHTA and CDR2 FQGTGA come from the germline V gene. The CDR3 consists of 19 residues. V was pared by 4 bases and J by 5 bases, with 15 bases of the junction left unmatched. As DNA, the CDR3 is TGTGCCAGCAGCTCGCCCAAACTAACTAGCGGGAGAGGTACCGGGGAGCTGTTTTTT. Translating gives CASSSPKLTSGRGTGELFF.